The next 12 T cell receptor beta chains were all read from a single sample in a study of OX40 agonist ivuxolimab in advanced cancers. Libraries were prepared by immunoSEQ multiplex PCR; TCRdb keeps only in-frame clonotypes and omits some of them. The sample comprises fewer than 85,000 clones, roughly 86% of which are singletons, and 0.75% to 0.85% rests with the top ten. Sequencing used CD4+ or CD8+ T cells sorted from blood, obtained in a trial of the OX40 agonist ivuxolimab. Source of these receptors: an adult with an advanced solid tumor such as melanoma, head and neck, liver or kidney cancer.

The chain recombines TRBV18 with TRBJ2-1; 10 nucleotides agree with TRBD1. V dropped 3 bases and J dropped 4; count of bases not matched to a gene: 0. Germline CDR1 is KGHSH and CDR2 is LQKENI. The CDR3 consists of 14 residues. The CDR3 sequence: CASSPGQGYNEQFF. Written as DNA, the CDR3 is TGTGCCAGCTCACCGGGACAGGGGTACAATGAGCAGTTCTTC.

This chain links TRBV28 with TRBJ1-4; 10 bases align to TRBD1. CDR1 is MDHEN and CDR2 is SYDVKM in the germline V gene. V gave up 3 bases and J gave up 8 bases; unmatched junction bases: 9. This CDR3 has 16 amino acids. The CDR3 region is CASSFPTGGLMEKLFF. CDR3 sequence (DNA): TGTGCCAGCAGTTTCCCGACAGGGGGCCTTATGGAAAAACTGTTTTTT.

This chain links TRBV7-3 with TRBJ1-5; 10 nucleotides agree with TRBD1. Unmatched junction bases numbered 9, after V lost 1 base and J lost 0 bases. Germline loops: CDR1 SGHTA, CDR2 FQGTGA. This CDR3 is built from 19 residues. This chain's CDR3 is CASSLIKDRGGHSNQPQHF. The CDR3 bases are TGTGCCAGCAGCTTAATAAAGGACAGGGGGGGTCATAGCAATCAGCCCCAGCATTTT.

The V call is TRBV29-1, the J call TRBJ2-7, with 9 bases lining up with TRBD1. The germline V gene has CDR1 SQVTM and CDR2 ANQGSEA. This CDR3 spans 15 amino acids. J lost 4 bases, V lost 0 bases, and 7 bases had no gene match. CDR3 residues: CSVEDEGTGKYEQYF. DNA of the CDR3: TGCAGCGTTGAAGATGAAGGGACAGGGAAGTACGAGCAGTACTTC.

The chain joins TRBV2 to TRBJ2-2; TRBD2 agrees at 10 bases. The V gene end was trimmed by 8 bases and the J gene end by 2 bases; junction bases not matched to a gene: 8. This CDR3 contains 16 residues. The V gene's germline CDR1 is SNHLY and CDR2 FYNNEI. The CDR3 reads CASVRLAGINTGELFF. In nucleotides, the CDR3 is TGTGCCAGCGTGCGACTAGCGGGTATAAACACCGGGGAGCTGTTTTTT.

The chain couples TRBV2 to TRBJ2-5, with 7 bases lining up with TRBD1. CDR3 length: 15 residues. J gave up 2 bases and V 3 bases, and 6 bases lay outside the gene matches. Per germline, CDR1 SNHLY and CDR2 FYNNEI. CDR3 protein: CASSETRQGQETQYF. The CDR3 coding sequence is TGTGCCAGCAGTGAGACGAGACAGGGACAAGAGACCCAGTACTTC.

The chain combines TRBV18 with TRBJ1-2; maybe TRBD1 (6 bases). CDR1 is KGHSH and CDR2 is LQKENI in the germline V gene. The CDR3 contains 13 residues. The V end was cut by 2 bases, the J end by 2 bases, with 6 bases between. CDR3 DNA: TGTGCCAGCTCACCAACAGGGAACTATGGCTACACCTTC. Translated: CASSPTGNYGYTF.

This clone was seen just once. This chain uses TRBV7-6 with TRBJ2-5; TRBD2 aligns across 11 bases. The trim removed 9 bases at V and 1 base at J, leaving 4 bases unmatched. Germline CDR1 is SGHVS and CDR2 is FNYEAQ. The CDR3 loop spans 14 amino acids. The CDR3 bases are TGTGCCAGATCGGGACTAGCGGTCCAAGAGACCCAGTACTTC. Protein sequence: CARSGLAVQETQYF.

The gene calls are TRBV18 and TRBJ1-3; maybe TRBD1 (6 bases). The V gene's germline CDR1 is KGHSH and CDR2 LQKENI. V dropped 6 bases and J dropped 0 bases, with 15 bases sitting between them. The CDR3 covers 16 residues. The CDR3 loop reads CASSRGPRGSGNTIYF. The CDR3 coding sequence is TGTGCCAGCTCCCGGGGGCCCAGGGGCTCTGGAAACACCATATATTTT.

A word on this clone: At one of its ends the junction is not consistent with the germline gene, which may arise from a read error. The chain has TRBV27 and TRBJ1-5; tentative D call: TRBD1 (6 bases). Germline loops: CDR1 MNHEY, CDR2 SMNVEV (reference sequence). The CDR3 is 17 amino acids. CDR3 nucleotides: TGTGCCAGCAGTCAAAGACAGGAGCCGACCTCTAATCGGCCCCAGCATTTT. It encodes CASSQRQEPTSNRPQHF.

The chain combines TRBV9 with TRBJ1-5, with D unresolved. CDR1 is SGDLS and CDR2 is YYNGEE in the germline V gene. This CDR3 region has 15 residues. The germline V and J ends were trimmed by 4 bases and 0 bases, with 11 bases remaining between them. The DNA for the CDR3 is TGTGCCAGCAGCTCGCATCGGGATAGCAATCAGCCCCAGCATTTT. It specifies CASSSHRDSNQPQHF.

The V gene is TRBV5-1, the J gene TRBJ1-3; D gene unclear. V lost 4 bases and J 0 bases, leaving 11 bases between the germline ends. The CDR3 is made up of 15 amino acids. Germline-derived CDR1 and CDR2 are SGHRS and YFSETQ. CDR3 DNA sequence: TGCGCCAGCAGCCTCAGCGCGGTCTCTGGAAACACCATATATTTT. It is translated as CASSLSAVSGNTIYF.